This TCR beta chain was documented in a study of T cells in tuberculosis. Whole-study context: CD1B tetramers identified T cells specific for mycobacterial lipid GMM.

Sorting used thawed, overnight-rested PBMC stained with anti-CD3, a viability dye and GMM-loaded CD1B tetramer. The CD1B tetramers carried C32 glucose monomycolate purified from Rhodococcus equi. From each donor, about 100,000 tetramer-negative cells were sorted. This clone was observed once. General study points: Low-affinity CD1B-GMM tetramer-binding T cells may have been missed.

No alpha-beta pairing information exists for these sequences. Sequencing was performed with immunoSEQ multiplex PCR; in TCRdb, only in-frame clones are kept and a portion is missing. There are 85,000 to 100,000 clones in the sample; more than 75% occur only once, and around 1.8% lies in the top ten. The TCR was taken from an adult woman with latent tuberculosis. Sample: CD1b-GMM tetramer-negative cells sorted from PBMCs.

The CDR3 loop is CASSVDRGFAEAFF. The CDR3 region has the DNA TGCGCCAGCAGCGTAGACAGGGGGTTCGCTGAAGCTTTCTTT. The gene calls are TRBV5-1 and TRBJ1-1, with TRBD1 identical over 9 bases. V gave up 4 bases and J gave up 6 bases; unmatched junction bases: 7. The CDR3 is made up of 14 amino acids. Germline CDR1 SGHRS, CDR2 YFSETQ.